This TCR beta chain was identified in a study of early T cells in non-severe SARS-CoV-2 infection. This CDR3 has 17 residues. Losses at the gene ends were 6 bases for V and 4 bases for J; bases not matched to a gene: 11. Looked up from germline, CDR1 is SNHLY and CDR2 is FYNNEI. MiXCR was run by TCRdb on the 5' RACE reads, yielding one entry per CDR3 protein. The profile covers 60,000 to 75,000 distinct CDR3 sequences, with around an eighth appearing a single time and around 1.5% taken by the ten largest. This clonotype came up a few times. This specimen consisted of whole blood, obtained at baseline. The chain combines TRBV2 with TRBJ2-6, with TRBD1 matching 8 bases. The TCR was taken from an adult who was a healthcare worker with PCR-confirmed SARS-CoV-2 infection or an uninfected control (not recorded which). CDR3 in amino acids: CASSVIRQGPGANVLTF. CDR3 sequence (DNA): TGTGCCAGCAGCGTAATAAGACAGGGGCCCGGGGCCAACGTCCTGACTTTC.